This T cell receptor (beta chain) is drawn from a study of T cell responses to AZD1222 COVID-19 vaccine. Study background: Combined were second doses at about 4 or about 12 weeks. Regarding the study as a whole: It was only after the peak T cell response that any repertoires were sampled. Spike-specific TCR breadth and depth rose after two AZD1222 doses. Only a handful of people who got AZD1222 tested seropositive at baseline.

The CDR3 extends over 16 amino acids. Germline CDR1 is MNHEY and CDR2 is SVGEGT. With V trimmed by 6 bases and J by 2 bases, 12 bases remained unmatched. Comments on this clone: The antigen remains unidentified.

The assay was immunoSEQ multiplex PCR, and TCRdb's table has in-frame clones only and misses some. The table includes about 120,000 clones, around 80% detected once. The sequences come from peripheral blood, collected on day 0 of AZD1222 vaccination. This chain connects TRBV6-2 or TRBV6-3 to TRBJ2-7; 8 bases match TRBD2. The receptor's source is an adult in good health. The CDR3 region has the DNA TGTGCCAGCAGCCCTCGTCCGGGACTAGTAACCTACGAGCAGTACTTC. Its translation: CASSPRPGLVTYEQYF.